A single sample is the source of the 20 T cell receptor beta chains below, sequenced in a study of identical twins. TCRdb itself ran the 5' RACE reads through MiXCR, one entry per CDR3 protein. This table holds hundreds of thousands of distinct CDR3 sequences, roughly 6% found once. The source material was naive T cells sorted from blood. The receptors shown here come from a man between 18 and 35 years old in good health.

The chain has TRBV11-2 and TRBJ2-3; no clear D. The CDR3 loop spans 14 amino acids. The V gene lost 6 bases and the J gene lost 6 bases, with 16 bases spanning the gap. Germline lookup yields CDR1 SGHAT and CDR2 FQNNGV. This chain's CDR3 is CASRKTGVNDTQYF. In nucleotides, the CDR3 is TGTGCCAGCAGAAAGACTGGGGTGAACGATACGCAGTATTTT.

This clonotype appeared many times. CDR3 in amino acids: CASRSFGQGVAPNTEAFF. As DNA, the CDR3 is TGTGCCAGCAGGTCCTTTGGGCAGGGTGTTGCCCCGAACACTGAAGCTTTCTTT. The chain employs TRBV11-1 and TRBJ1-1; a possible D gene is TRBD1 (5 bases). Germline loops: CDR1 SGHAT, CDR2 FQDESV (reference sequence). The ends were cut back, 6 bases at V and 1 base at J, with 24 bases in the middle. This CDR3 comprises 18 residues.

This clonotype has at least ten counts. The rearrangement links TRBV20-1 to TRBJ2-3, with D uncertain. The CDR3 contains 14 residues. CDR1 and CDR2 from the germline V gene are DFQATT and SNEGSKA (reference sequence). The V end was cut by 3 bases, the J end by 3 bases, with 13 bases between. The CDR3 reads CSASKGQTTDTQYF. CDR3 nucleotide sequence: TGCAGTGCTAGTAAGGGTCAGACTACAGATACGCAGTATTTT.

This clonotype has ten or more counts. This chain connects TRBV12-3 or TRBV12-4 to TRBJ1-6; perhaps TRBD1 as D (6 bases). With 6 bases removed from V and 10 bases from J, the gap between germline ends came to 16 bases. The CDR3 covers 14 residues. The CDR3, as DNA: TGTGCCAGCAGCAACGTACAGGGAAGGTCACCCCTCCACTTT. Translated, it gives CASSNVQGRSPLHF.

This clonotype was counted between two and nine times. The chain links TRBV6-2 or TRBV6-3 to TRBJ1-1; no clear D. V lost 6 bases to trimming and J lost 1 base, with 12 bases between them. The CDR3 loop spans 14 amino acids. The V gene's germline CDR1 is MNHEY and CDR2 SVGEGT. Here the CDR3 DNA reads TGTGCCAGCAGGACTGACTGGAAGAACACTGAAGCTTTCTTT. This encodes CASRTDWKNTEAFF.

This clonotype was counted many times. V and J are TRBV12-3 or TRBV12-4 and TRBJ1-4; D is unresolved. Deletions cut 9 bases from V and 10 bases from J, with 12 bases between. The length of the CDR3 is 11 residues. CDR3: CASSKYAKLFF. The CDR3 nucleotides read TGTGCCAGTAGCAAATACGCAAAACTGTTTTTT.

This clonotype was counted a few times. This chain uses TRBV5-5 with TRBJ2-2; weak D call: TRBD1 (6 bases). The CDR3 sequence is 13 residues long. Trimming took 4 bases from V and 6 from J, leaving 10 bases between them. The germline gives CDR1 SGHKS, CDR2 YYEKEE (reference sequence). CDR3 DNA sequence: TGTGCCAGCAGCGACCAGGGGTCCGGGGAGCTGTTTTTT. Its translation: CASSDQGSGELFF.

This clonotype was observed a handful of times. The rearrangement links TRBV28 to TRBJ2-7; TRBD2 agrees at 12 bases. Unmatched junction bases numbered 7, after V lost 9 bases and J lost 4 bases. Germline V gene lookup returns CDR1 MDHEN and CDR2 SYDVKM. This CDR3 is built from 14 residues. The chain's CDR3 is CASKTSGRIYEQYF. The CDR3 DNA follows: TGTGCCAGTAAGACTAGCGGGAGAATTTACGAGCAGTACTTC.

This clonotype was detected many times. The chain links TRBV27 to TRBJ2-5; no definite D call. This CDR3 has 12 residues. Germline assignment: CDR1 MNHEY and CDR2 SMNVEV (reference sequence). Trimming shortened V by 5 bases and J by 5 bases, and 9 bases separated the two germline ends. CDR3 in DNA: TGTGCCAGCAGTGCCCGAGAGGAGACCCAGTACTTC. Translating gives CASSAREETQYF.

This clonotype has ten or more counts. The chain carries TRBV20-1 and TRBJ2-7; D unresolved. The CDR3 is made up of 11 amino acids. The ends were cut back, 6 bases at V and 6 bases at J, with 12 bases in the middle. Per the germline V gene, CDR1 is DFQATT and CDR2 is SNEGSKA (reference sequence). CDR3 bases: TGCAGTGCCGCCAGAGCCCCCGAGCAGTACTTC. Its translation: CSAARAPEQYF.

This rearrangement joins TRBV6-1 to TRBJ1-3; TRBD1 agrees at 9 bases. Germline assignment: CDR1 MNHNS and CDR2 SASEGT. V shed 5 bases and J 8 bases; nucleotides not matched to a gene: 4. The length of the CDR3 is 13 residues. This CDR3 is CASSRDRVDTIYF. For the CDR3, the DNA is TGTGCCAGCAGTCGGGACAGGGTTGACACCATATATTTT.

This clonotype was seen just once. The V call is TRBV24-1, the J call TRBJ2-1; a weak D match, TRBD1 (6 bases). From germline, CDR1 is KGHDR and CDR2 SFDVKD. V shed 4 bases and J shed 7 bases, with 10 bases lying between them. The CDR3 length is 13 residues. CDR3 sequence (DNA): TGTGCCACCAGTGAAACTACAGGGAATGAGCAGTTCTTC. Protein: CATSETTGNEQFF.

This clonotype appeared many times. The rearrangement links TRBV10-3 to TRBJ2-5; 7 nucleotides line up with TRBD2. The trim removed 8 bases at V and 5 bases at J, leaving 5 bases unmatched. Germline V lookup: CDR1 ENHRY, CDR2 SYGVKD. The CDR3 is 12 residues long. CDR3: CAIGAGVETQYF. The CDR3 DNA reads as TGTGCCATCGGGGCGGGAGTCGAGACCCAGTACTTC.

The chain employs TRBV30 and TRBJ1-2; D call uncertain. Germline values: CDR1 GTSNPN, CDR2 SVGIG (reference sequence). V lost 3 bases and J lost 3, with 14 bases in between. The CDR3 has 14 amino acids. CDR3 in DNA: TGTGCCTGGAGCCTAGAGAGGGTTTACTATGGCTACACCTTC. This gives the protein CAWSLERVYYGYTF.

The chain combines TRBV12-2 with TRBJ2-1; the table gives TRBD1 as D, unverified against the DNA. TRBV12-2 is labeled a pseudogene. CDR3 length: 12 amino acids. The CDR3: CASRPPGPEGNF. The CDR3, as DNA: TGTGCAAGTCGCCCCCCCGGACCCGAGGGGAACTTC.

This clonotype was seen more than once but under ten times. The chain combines TRBV6-5 with TRBJ2-1; D remains ambiguous. The CDR3 extends over 12 amino acids. V lost 6 bases and J lost 6, with 9 bases in between. CDR1 and CDR2 (germline): MNHEY, SVGAGI. CDR3 region: CASRPPSNEQFF. Written as DNA, the CDR3 is TGTGCCAGCAGGCCGCCCTCCAATGAGCAGTTCTTC.

This clonotype turned up a few times. The chain uses TRBV20-1 and TRBJ2-3; TRBD2 matches 7 bases. Germline loops: CDR1 DFQATT, CDR2 SNEGSKA (reference sequence). The CDR3 is 15 residues long. The trim removed 3 bases at V and 2 bases at J, leaving 8 bases unmatched. The CDR3 DNA sequence: TGCAGTGCTAGGTGGCTAGCGGATAACACAGATACGCAGTATTTT. Translation: CSARWLADNTDTQYF.

Only a few counts were recorded for this clonotype. The rearrangement uses TRBV6-5 and TRBJ1-5; TRBD1 agrees at 8 bases. J gave up 3 bases and V 0 bases, and 4 bases lay outside the gene matches. The CDR3 spans 16 residues. The germline gives CDR1 MNHEY, CDR2 SVGAGI. This chain's CDR3 is CASSYSYRGNNQPQHF. The DNA for the CDR3 is TGTGCCAGCAGTTACTCTTACAGGGGGAACAATCAGCCCCAGCATTTT.

V usage is TRBV4-1 and J usage is TRBJ1-4; no reliable D call. Trimming stripped 3 bases from V and 5 bases from J, with 10 bases between. CDR1 is MGHRA and CDR2 is YSYEKL in the germline V gene. The CDR3 covers 14 residues. The CDR3: CASSQAQRNEKLFF. CDR3 in DNA: TGCGCCAGCAGCCAGGCGCAGAGAAATGAAAAACTGTTTTTT.

This clonotype was picked up a small number of times. The genes are TRBV6-1 and TRBJ2-3; D might be TRBD2 (6 bases). This CDR3 contains 14 residues. V dropped 1 base and J dropped 4 bases, with 9 bases sitting between them. The germline CDR1 and CDR2 sequences are MNHNS and SASEGT. CDR3 sequence: CASSEGLVADTQYF. CDR3 coding DNA: TGTGCCAGCAGTGAAGGACTAGTAGCAGATACGCAGTATTTT.